This T cell receptor (beta chain) was sequenced during a study of T-cell reconstitution after alpha-beta-depleted transplantation in children. This clonotype was seen at least ten times. Construction of the TCRbeta library involved unique molecular identifiers. TCRdb analysed the PCR reads with MiXCR anew, one entry per CDR3 protein. The sample includes 210,000 or so distinct CDR3 sequences, about 9.2% seen only once; the top ten take roughly 6.2%. Trimming shortened V by 1 base and J by 6 bases, and 13 bases separated the two germline ends. The CDR3 extends over 14 amino acids. CDR1 is SGHDT, CDR2 YYEEEE, per germline.

Sample: PBMCs from the stem cell graft donor, taken from the stem cell graft. The clonotype originates from a human donor who donated a stem cell graft to a child with acute lymphoblastic leukemia. J is TRBJ1-1 and V is TRBV5-6; no reliable D call. The CDR3 coding sequence is TGTGCCAGCAGCTTGACGTCGTTTAAAGCTGAAGCTTTCTTT. Protein sequence: CASSLTSFKAEAFF.